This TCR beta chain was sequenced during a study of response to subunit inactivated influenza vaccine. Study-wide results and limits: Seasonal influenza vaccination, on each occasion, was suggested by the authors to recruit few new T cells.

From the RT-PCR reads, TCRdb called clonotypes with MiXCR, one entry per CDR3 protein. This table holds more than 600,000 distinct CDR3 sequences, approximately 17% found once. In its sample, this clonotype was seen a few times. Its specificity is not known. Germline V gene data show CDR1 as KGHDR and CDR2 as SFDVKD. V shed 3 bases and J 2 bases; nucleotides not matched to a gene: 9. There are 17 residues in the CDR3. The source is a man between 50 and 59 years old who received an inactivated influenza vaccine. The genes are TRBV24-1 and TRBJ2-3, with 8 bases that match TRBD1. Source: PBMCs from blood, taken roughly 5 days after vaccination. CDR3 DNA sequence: TGTGCCACCAGTGATCACCCCGGGACAGGCTACACAGATACGCAGTATTTT. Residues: CATSDHPGTGYTDTQYF.